The entry below gives a single T cell receptor (beta chain) sequence along with its context. This specimen comes from a study of blood T cell repertoires in COVID-19. Background on the study: The samples span acute and convalescent COVID-19 from the United States, Italy and Spain. T cells, B-cell-depleted T cells, or PBMCs provided the cDNA or gDNA that served as material.

In the original processing: Amplification of reference gene primers was used by the study to estimate nucleated cell counts. Using immunoSEQ multiplex PCR, the repertoire was profiled, and TCRdb retains in-frame clones only, with some absent. V and J calls and clone size are as listed in that table; D and trimming were resolved from the DNA. Of 200,000 to 300,000 clones in the sample, 65% to 90% are singletons; the top ten hold approximately 2%. This CDR3 is built from 16 residues. The V and J ends lost 6 bases and 7 bases respectively, with 19 bases between them. Germline loops: CDR1 SGHTA, CDR2 FQGNSA.

The TCR originated in a young man with active or convalescent COVID-19. Sequences were obtained from peripheral blood. This chain joins TRBV7-2 and TRBJ1-6, with a weak D call TRBD1 (6 bases). The CDR3 protein is CASSPGPYRENSPLHF. The CDR3 coding sequence is TGTGCCAGCAGTCCGGGACCCTACAGGGAGAATTCACCCCTCCACTTT.